This T cell receptor (beta chain) emerged from a study of blood T cell repertoires in COVID-19. CDR1 MGHRA and CDR2 YSYEKL come from the germline V gene. This CDR3 is built from 16 residues. V shed 0 bases and J shed 4 bases, with 13 bases lying between them. Sequenced by immunoSEQ multiplex PCR; TCRdb stores in-frame clones only, minus some. Of fewer than 350,000 clones listed, around 89% are singletons. The TCR was taken from a man aged 35 to 55 with acute or convalescent COVID-19. The sequenced sample was peripheral blood. The gene calls are TRBV4-1 and TRBJ2-1; TRBD2 is a possible D gene (5 bases). The CDR3 reads CASSQDAVARYNEQFF. The CDR3 coding sequence is TGCGCCAGCAGCCAAGATGCGGTAGCGCGGTACAATGAGCAGTTCTTC.